These 18 T cell receptor beta chains came from one sample sequenced in a study of blood T cell repertoires in COVID-19. Generated by immunoSEQ multiplex PCR, the TCRdb table keeps only in-frame clones and is missing some. The table records some 360,000 clones, around nine tenths of them present only once. The sample consisted of peripheral blood. The receptors were sampled from an older woman with COVID-19, enrolled during active disease.

V is TRBV6-5 and J is TRBJ2-7; 7 bases are shared with TRBD1. The germline V gene has CDR1 MNHEY and CDR2 SVGAGI. V shed 2 bases and J 2 bases; nucleotides not matched to a gene: 6. The CDR3 spans 15 residues. CDR3 amino acids: CASSYVRDRPYEQYF. In DNA form, the CDR3 reads TGTGCCAGCAGTTACGTTCGGGACAGACCCTACGAGCAGTACTTC.

The rearrangement joins TRBV2 to TRBJ2-3; possibly TRBD1 for D (6 bases). Germline values: CDR1 SNHLY, CDR2 FYNNEI. V was cut by 3 bases and J by 0 bases, with 10 bases left in between. This CDR3 is built from 15 residues. In nucleotides, the CDR3 is TGTGCCAGCAGTGACAGGGGCAGTAGCACAGATACGCAGTATTTT. Translation: CASSDRGSSTDTQYF.

The gene calls are TRBV25-1 and TRBJ1-2; D is undetermined. V was trimmed by 4 bases and J by 7 bases, leaving 19 bases between them. CDR1 and CDR2 (germline): MGHDK, SYGVNS. The CDR3 covers 15 residues. The CDR3 DNA sequence: TGTGCCAGCAGTGCGAGGACTGCCGGGTACTCTGGCTACACCTTC. This codes for CASSARTAGYSGYTF.

The J gene is TRBJ1-2, the V gene TRBV2, with 9 bases fitting TRBD1. Germline values: CDR1 SNHLY, CDR2 FYNNEI. There are 14 residues in the CDR3. Trimming cost V 5 bases and J 5 bases; bases outside gene matches: 6. The CDR3 reads CASSLTGGLYGYTF. The CDR3 DNA sequence: TGTGCCAGCAGTCTGACAGGGGGACTATATGGCTACACCTTC.

The chain has TRBV5-8 and TRBJ1-2, with D unclear. Germline loops: CDR1 SGHTS, CDR2 YDEGEE. Trimming cost V 5 bases and J 3 bases, with 8 bases left between them. This CDR3 is built from 12 residues. The DNA for the CDR3 is TGTGCCAGCAGTGGGCGCTACTATGGCTACACCTTC. This encodes CASSGRYYGYTF.

The rearrangement uses TRBV5-4 and TRBJ1-2; the match to TRBD1 covers 9 bases. Looked up from germline, CDR1 is SGHNT and CDR2 is YYREEE (reference sequence). Trimming at V came to 4 bases and at J to 1 base, leaving 11 bases not matched to a gene. The CDR3 contains 17 residues. As DNA, the CDR3 is TGTGCCAGCAGCCCCCCCGGGACAGGGCCCCGTAACTATGGCTACACCTTC. It specifies CASSPPGTGPRNYGYTF.

The V and J genes are TRBV5-1 and TRBJ1-1; TRBD1 agrees at 10 bases. Germline V gene sequence: CDR1 SGHRS, CDR2 YFSETQ. CDR3 length: 15 amino acids. The J segment lost 3 bases and the V segment lost 1 base, leaving 3 bases of the junction unmatched. The CDR3 DNA sequence: TGCGCCAGCAGCTTGATCGGGACAGGGGACACTGAAGCTTTCTTT. Amino acids: CASSLIGTGDTEAFF.

The rearrangement joins TRBV7-2 to TRBJ2-2; possibly TRBD1 for D (5 bases). Germline V gene data show CDR1 as SGHTA and CDR2 as FQGNSA. This CDR3 region has 16 residues. Trimming pared 2 bases from V and 3 bases from J, leaving 13 bases between. The CDR3 bases are TGTGCCAGCAGCTTATTAGGCAGGGTCGACACCGGGGAGCTGTTTTTT. It codes for CASSLLGRVDTGELFF. The complete variable domain, with remaining parts taken from reference TRBV7-2 and TRBJ2-2, reads GAGVSQSPSNKVTEKGKDVELRCDPISGHTALYWYRQSLGQGLEFLIYFQGNSAPDKSGLPSDRFSAERTGGSVSTLTIQRTQQEDSAVYLCASSLLGRVDTGELFFGEGSRLTVL.

The V and J genes are TRBV5-4 and TRBJ2-7, with 9 bases identical to TRBD1. The CDR3 spans 15 residues. V was pared by 1 base and J by 4 bases, with 6 bases of the junction left unmatched. The germline CDR1 and CDR2 sequences are SGHNT and YYREEE (reference sequence). This CDR3 is CASSLTQGAMYEQYF. Here the CDR3 DNA reads TGTGCCAGCAGCTTGACACAGGGGGCTATGTACGAGCAGTACTTC.

DNA of the CDR3: TGTGCCAGCAGTTCCTCCGGGACAGGCAATTCACCCCTCCACTTT. Translating it yields CASSSSGTGNSPLHF. The chain links TRBV28 to TRBJ1-6; 8 nucleotides match TRBD1. The V and J ends lost 4 bases and 7 bases, in that order; junction bases with no gene match: 6. This CDR3 has 15 residues. The V gene's germline CDR1 is MDHEN and CDR2 SYDVKM.

The V gene is TRBV5-5, the J gene TRBJ1-5; maybe TRBD1 (6 bases). Deletions cut 4 bases from V and 6 bases from J, with 17 bases between. CDR1 and CDR2 from the germline V gene are SGHKS and YYEKEE (reference sequence). The CDR3 is made up of 15 amino acids. CDR3 nucleotide sequence: TGTGCCAGCAGCCCCAGGGGTAGCATGGCTCAGCCCCAGCATTTT. This sequence encodes CASSPRGSMAQPQHF.

CDR3 nucleotide sequence: TGTGCCAGCAGCCCGACAGGGGGATCAGCTGAAGCTTTCTTT. Protein sequence: CASSPTGGSAEAFF. The chain carries TRBV3-1 (or the pseudogene TRBV3-2) and TRBJ1-1; 9 bases match TRBD1. Germline V gene sequence: CDR1 LGHDT, CDR2 YNNKEL (reference sequence). V shed 4 bases and J 6 bases; nucleotides not matched to a gene: 6. The CDR3 is made up of 14 amino acids.

The chain employs TRBV19 and TRBJ1-5; 9 nucleotides match TRBD1. Trimming took 3 bases from V and 6 from J; bases not matched to a gene: 6. This CDR3 region has 15 residues. Germline CDR1 reads LNHDA; CDR2 reads SQIVND (reference sequence). CDR3 in amino acids: CASSILQGAVQPQHF. In DNA form, the CDR3 reads TGTGCCAGTAGTATCCTACAGGGGGCGGTTCAGCCCCAGCATTTT.

V is TRBV11-3 and J is TRBJ2-7, with a possible D match to TRBD1 (6 bases). The CDR3 has 14 residues. Germline loops: CDR1 SGHNT, CDR2 YENEEA. The germline V and J ends were trimmed by 1 base and 1 base, with 8 bases remaining between them. The CDR3 region has the DNA TGTGCCAGCAGCTTAGTTAGGGGGTCCTACGAGCAGTACTTC. Its protein is CASSLVRGSYEQYF.

This clone was recorded only once. The CDR3 DNA reads TGTGCCAGCTCACCAAGGGGGACGCTATACGAGCAGTACTTC. It yields the protein CASSPRGTLYEQYF. J is TRBJ2-7 and V is TRBV18, with D perhaps TRBD1 (6 bases). Looked up from germline, CDR1 is KGHSH and CDR2 is LQKENI. Trimming cost V 2 bases and J 4 bases, with 12 bases left between them. The CDR3 contains 14 residues.

V usage is TRBV30 and J usage is TRBJ1-5; perhaps TRBD1 as D (5 bases). V was shortened by 3 bases and J by 5 bases, with 11 bases between the two germline ends. The CDR3 sequence is 13 residues long. From germline, CDR1 is GTSNPN and CDR2 SVGIG (reference sequence). Here the CDR3 reads CAWSVDSYQPQHF. The CDR3, as DNA: TGTGCCTGGAGCGTAGACAGTTATCAGCCCCAGCATTTT.

The J gene is TRBJ1-1, the V gene TRBV5-4, with 7 nucleotides matching TRBD1. The CDR3 extends over 12 amino acids. In germline, CDR1 is SGHNT, CDR2 YYREEE (reference sequence). With V trimmed by 7 bases and J by 4 bases, 4 bases remained unmatched. CDR3 region: CASGTGVTEAFF. The CDR3 coding sequence is TGTGCCAGCGGAACAGGGGTCACTGAAGCTTTCTTT.

The rearrangement links TRBV11-2 to TRBJ1-1; 12 nucleotides align to TRBD1. The CDR3 totals 16 residues. Germline loops: CDR1 SGHAT, CDR2 FQNNGV. V dropped 1 base and J dropped 7; count of bases not matched to a gene: 7. The CDR3 DNA sequence: TGTGCCAGCAGCTTAGGACCCGGGACAGGGGGCCTTGAAGCTTTCTTT. Amino acids: CASSLGPGTGGLEAFF. Full variable domain (rest looked up from reference TRBV11-2 and TRBJ1-1): EAGVAQSPRYKIIEKRQSVAFWCNPISGHATLYWYQQILGQGPKLLIQFQNNGVVDDSQLPKDRFSAERLKGVDSTLKIQPAKLEDSAVYLCASSLGPGTGGLEAFFGQGTRLTVV.